This T cell receptor (beta chain) was captured in a study of cytomegalovirus exposure and HLA in healthy donors. Whole-study results and caveats: A subsequent analysis found that TCR clusters from the first cohort also tended to co-occur in the approximately 110 validation repertoires, with approximately 94% of cluster scores above 0.

The CDR3 covers 14 residues. Germline CDR1 reads SGDLS; CDR2 reads YYNGEE. Trimming cost V 1 base and J 5 bases, with 9 bases left between them. Method: immunoSEQ multiplex PCR; TCRdb's copy keeps in-frame clones and lacks some. The sample has about 50,000 clones, about nine tenths seen once. A word on this clone: The antigen is undetermined.

The origin of this receptor is a woman in her 30s in good health and CMV-seronegative. Sequenced sample: PBMCs. This rearrangement joins TRBV9 to TRBJ1-4; D is unclear. CDR3 DNA: TGTGCCAGCAGCGTACGAGGACTCAATGAAAAACTGTTTTTT. It specifies CASSVRGLNEKLFF. The full variable domain, its missing parts supplied by reference TRBV9 and TRBJ1-4, is DSGVTQTPKHLITATGQRVTLRCSPRSGDLSVYWYQQSLDQGLQFLIQYYNGEERAKGNILERFSAQQFPDLHSELNLSSLELGDSALYFCASSVRGLNEKLFFGSGTQLSVL.